The 24 T cell receptor beta chains in this list originate from one sample, sequenced in a study of shared clonotypes between healthy human individuals. Libraries were prepared by immunoSEQ multiplex PCR; TCRdb keeps only in-frame clonotypes and omits some of them. Of approximately 330,000 clones listed, 70% to 75% were seen once; the top ten hold around 9.3%. Sequences were obtained from memory CD4+ T cells sorted from blood. The subset here: CD45RA-negative fraction. Every receptor here comes from a man in his thirties or forties in good health.

The chain employs TRBV5-1 and TRBJ1-4; D is perhaps TRBD1 (5 bases). Per the germline V gene, CDR1 is SGHRS and CDR2 is YFSETQ. V lost 1 base and J 8 bases, leaving 9 bases between the germline ends. CDR3 length: 13 amino acids. The DNA of the CDR3 is TGCGCCAGCAGCTTGAGTTGGGGGGAAAAACTGTTTTTT. This translates into CASSLSWGEKLFF.

The gene calls are TRBV13 and TRBJ2-7; tentatively, D is TRBD1 or TRBD2 (6 bases each). Germline V gene lookup returns CDR1 PRHDT and CDR2 FYEKMQ (reference sequence). The CDR3 runs to 21 residues. Trimming removed 2 bases at V and 3 bases at J, with 32 bases between. CDR3 DNA sequence: TGTGCCAGCAGCTTAATCGGTGGGTGGAGGAATAAAAGGGGGGACTTCTACGAGCAGTACTTC. Translation: CASSLIGGWRNKRGDFYEQYF.

A few counts support this clone. Other DNA sequences from this sample encode an identical CDR3 as well. The rearrangement uses TRBV30 and TRBJ1-1; D uncertain. Trimming removed 0 bases at V and 0 bases at J, with 5 bases between. Germline V gives CDR1 GTSNPN, CDR2 SVGIG (reference sequence). CDR3 length: 13 residues. CDR3 DNA sequence: TGTGCCTGGAGTGTACAGATGAACACTGAAGCTTTCTTT. Translating gives CAWSVQMNTEAFF.

The V and J genes are TRBV4-1 and TRBJ2-1, with 12 bases fitting TRBD2. Germline CDR1 reads MGHRA; CDR2 reads YSYEKL. Trimming removed 1 base from V and 8 bases from J; junction bases left unmatched: 18. The CDR3 runs to 20 residues. The CDR3 nucleotides read TGCGCCAGCAGCCAAGGAAGTCTAAGCCGGGGGACTAGCGGGCCGTATGAGCAGTTCTTC. It codes for CASSQGSLSRGTSGPYEQFF.

The chain recombines TRBV4-2 with TRBJ1-4; D is undetermined. The CDR3 contains 15 residues. The germline V and J ends were trimmed by 1 base and 4 bases, with 10 bases remaining between them. The germline V gene has CDR1 LGHNA and CDR2 YNFKEQ. The CDR3 DNA follows: TGTGCCAGCAGCCAAGTATCTACGGGTAATGAAAAACTGTTTTTT. It encodes CASSQVSTGNEKLFF.

The chain uses TRBV6-6 and TRBJ2-1; 14 positions agree with TRBD2. The V and J ends lost 5 bases and 5 bases, in that order; junction bases with no gene match: 2. Germline V gene sequence: CDR1 MNHNY, CDR2 SVGAGI (reference sequence). The CDR3 is made up of 15 amino acids. CDR3 amino acids: CASSPTSGRDNEQFF. The CDR3 nucleotides read TGTGCCAGCAGTCCGACTAGCGGGAGGGACAATGAGCAGTTCTTC.

This clone has ten or more counts. This chain uses TRBV19 with TRBJ2-7; tentative D call: TRBD1 (5 bases). This CDR3 has 13 residues. Germline lookup yields CDR1 LNHDA and CDR2 SQIVND (reference sequence). The V end lost 6 bases, the J end lost 0 bases, and 9 bases lay between the germline ends. In DNA form, the CDR3 reads TGTGCCAGTAGGAAACAGGCCTCCTACGAGCAGTACTTC. It translates to CASRKQASYEQYF.

This chain joins TRBV10-2 and TRBJ2-3, with D hard to call. V was pared by 7 bases and J by 5 bases, with 10 bases between. Germline V gene sequence: CDR1 WSHSY, CDR2 SAAADI. The CDR3 spans 12 residues. CDR3 DNA: TGCGCCAGCACCCTGTCGAGAGATACGCAGTATTTT. Translated, it gives CASTLSRDTQYF.

The sample holds many counts of this clone. The rearrangement uses TRBV29-1 and TRBJ2-7, with TRBD1 matching over 9 bases. The V segment lost 6 bases and the J segment 3 bases; nucleotides outside the gene matches: 6. Germline CDR1 SQVTM, CDR2 ANQGSEA. The CDR3 length is 13 residues. CDR3 residues: CSVPGQGSYEQYF. The CDR3 DNA follows: TGCAGCGTCCCGGGACAGGGAAGCTACGAGCAGTACTTC.

The CDR3 spells CASSQDRARGTYEQYF. In nucleotides, the CDR3 is TGTGCCAGCAGCCAGGACCGGGCTAGAGGGACCTACGAGCAGTACTTC. The rearrangement uses TRBV14 and TRBJ2-7; maybe TRBD2 (5 bases). This CDR3 comprises 16 residues. Per the germline V gene, CDR1 is SGHDN and CDR2 is FVKESK. V was clipped by 3 bases and J by 2 bases, with 17 bases between them.

The V gene is TRBV28, the J gene TRBJ2-3, with D possibly TRBD2 on 6 matching bases. The V gene lost 3 bases and the J gene lost 0 bases, with 16 bases spanning the gap. Germline loops: CDR1 MDHEN, CDR2 SYDVKM. The CDR3 has 17 residues. Here the CDR3 reads CASSLRISGSSTDTQYF. The CDR3 coding sequence is TGTGCCAGCAGTTTGAGAATCAGCGGGTCTAGCACAGATACGCAGTATTTT. Full variable domain (outside the CDR3, taken from reference TRBV28 and TRBJ2-3): DVKVTQSSRYLVKRTGEKVFLECVQDMDHENMFWYRQDPGLGLRLIYFSYDVKMKEKGDIPEGYSVSREKKERFSLILESASTNQTSMYLCASSLRISGSSTDTQYFGPGTRLTVL.

V and J are TRBV19 and TRBJ1-5; 7 bases fit TRBD1. V shed 6 bases and J 2 bases; nucleotides not matched to a gene: 10. Germline V lookup: CDR1 LNHDA, CDR2 SQIVND (reference sequence). CDR3 length equals 16 residues. As DNA, the CDR3 is TGTGCCAGTAGCCATCACAGGGGCAGCCGCAATCAGCCCCAGCATTTT. It specifies CASSHHRGSRNQPQHF.

This clone is a singleton in its sample. CDR3 sequence: CASSQDSGSNTGELFF. DNA for the CDR3: TGTGCCAGCAGCCAAGATAGCGGTTCGAACACCGGGGAGCTGTTTTTT. The V and J genes are TRBV4-2 and TRBJ2-2; TRBD2 might be the D (6 bases). V lost 0 bases and J 0 bases, leaving 8 bases between the germline ends. The CDR3 runs to 16 residues. CDR1 and CDR2 (germline): LGHNA, YNFKEQ.

V is TRBV7-9 and J is TRBJ1-5; D unclear. Germline V gene sequence: CDR1 SEHNR, CDR2 FQNEAQ (reference sequence). With 1 base removed from V and 9 bases from J, the gap between germline ends came to 7 bases. The CDR3 loop spans 12 amino acids. CDR3 sequence (DNA): TGTGCCAGCAGCTTAGGTGAGACGCCCCAGCATTTT. This sequence encodes CASSLGETPQHF.

This rearrangement joins TRBV6-1 to TRBJ2-7, with no clear D. Germline V gene lookup returns CDR1 MNHNS and CDR2 SASEGT. Trimming removed 4 bases at V and 0 bases at J, with 4 bases between. This CDR3 region has 12 residues. The CDR3, as DNA: TGTGCCAGCAGTGGGGCCTCCTACGAGCAGTACTTC. It translates to CASSGASYEQYF.

The chain uses TRBV28 and TRBJ1-2; D not certain. The length of the CDR3 is 12 residues. Germline loops: CDR1 MDHEN, CDR2 SYDVKM. V lost 3 bases to trimming and J lost 6 bases, with 8 bases between them. CDR3 loop: CASSLMGNGYTF. CDR3 DNA: TGTGCCAGCAGTTTGATGGGGAATGGCTACACCTTC.

The genes are TRBV2 and TRBJ1-1, with 8 bases matching TRBD1. Trimming removed 5 bases from V and 1 base from J; junction bases left unmatched: 3. The CDR3 runs to 14 residues. CDR1 and CDR2 from the germline V gene are SNHLY and FYNNEI. CDR3 sequence: CASSQQGENTEAFF. The CDR3 DNA is TGTGCCAGCAGTCAACAGGGGGAGAACACTGAAGCTTTCTTT. Variable domain in full (rest from reference TRBV2 and TRBJ1-1): EPEVTQTPSHQVTQMGQEVILRCVPISNHLYFYWYRQILGQKVEFLVSFYNNEISEKSEIFDDQFSVERPDGSNFTLKIRSTKLEDSAMYFCASSQQGENTEAFFGQGTRLTVV.

This clone was detected only a few times. The chain couples TRBV11-2 to TRBJ2-7; D gene ambiguous. CDR1 is SGHAT and CDR2 is FQNNGV in the germline V gene. The CDR3 has 12 amino acids. Deletions cut 4 bases from V and 7 bases from J, with 11 bases between. The CDR3 DNA reads TGTGCCAGCAGCTCTTCAATTAGGGAGCAGTACTTC. Its protein is CASSSSIREQYF.

This chain joins TRBV5-4 and TRBJ2-3, with D maybe TRBD2 (5 bases). Germline loops: CDR1 SGHNT, CDR2 YYREEE (reference sequence). The length of the CDR3 is 14 residues. Trimming pared 4 bases from V and 1 base from J, leaving 10 bases between. Written as DNA, the CDR3 is TGTGCCAGCAGCGGAGGACCCCGCACAGATACGCAGTATTTT. This translates into CASSGGPRTDTQYF. The full variable domain, completed using reference TRBV5-4 and TRBJ2-3, is ETGVTQSPTHLIKTRGQQVTLRCSSQSGHNTVSWYQQALGQGPQFIFQYYREEENGRGNFPPRFSGLQFPNYSSELNVNALELDDSALYLCASSGGPRTDTQYFGPGTRLTVL.

The V gene is TRBV5-5, the J gene TRBJ2-2, with no clear D. V lost 1 base to trimming and J lost 5 bases, with 12 bases between them. This CDR3 spans 15 amino acids. The V gene's germline CDR1 is SGHKS and CDR2 YYEKEE (reference sequence). CDR3 DNA: TGTGCCAGCAGCTTGTACGAGCGTCTAACCGGGGAGCTGTTTTTT. Translating it yields CASSLYERLTGELFF.

This rearrangement joins TRBV4-1 to TRBJ2-3; 11 positions match TRBD2. Germline CDR1 is MGHRA and CDR2 is YSYEKL. V was pared by 4 bases and J by 0 bases, with 9 bases of the junction left unmatched. CDR3 length: 18 amino acids. The CDR3 coding sequence is TGCGCCAGCAGCCCCGGGACTAGCGGAACTTCTAGCACAGATACGCAGTATTTT. The encoded protein is CASSPGTSGTSSTDTQYF.

This chain links TRBV25-1 with TRBJ2-5; a weak D match, TRBD2 (5 bases). The better agreement between TRBJ2-7 and the DNA end casts doubt on the J call. This CDR3 is built from 14 residues. In germline, CDR1 is MGHDK, CDR2 SYGVNS. The CDR3 region has the DNA TGTGCCAGGGAGCGAGGGCTATTTGCCTACGAGCAGTACTTC. This encodes CARERGLFAYEQYF.

The chain recombines TRBV5-4 with TRBJ2-7, with TRBD2 identical over 11 bases. This CDR3 has 13 amino acids. Per germline, CDR1 SGHNT and CDR2 YYREEE (reference sequence). With V trimmed by 10 bases and J by 0 bases, 3 bases remained unmatched. The CDR3 region has the DNA TGTGCCTTTAGCGGGAGGGCCTCCTACGAGCAGTACTTC. As protein: CAFSGRASYEQYF.

The rearrangement links TRBV4-1 to TRBJ2-2; tentative D call: TRBD2 (5 bases). The ends were cut back, 5 bases at V and 0 bases at J, with 13 bases in the middle. There are 16 residues in the CDR3. The germline CDR1 and CDR2 sequences are MGHRA and YSYEKL. The CDR3, as DNA: TGCGCCAGCAGCGCTCGGGAACTAGCGAACACCGGGGAGCTGTTTTTT. This encodes CASSARELANTGELFF.